This T cell receptor (beta chain) was retrieved from a study of OX40 agonist ivuxolimab in advanced cancers. Study-level background: The patients' treatment was ivuxolimab, an agonistic anti-OX40 (CD134) antibody. Each patient was given ivuxolimab into a vein every 2 weeks, at 0.01 to 10 mg/kg.

General observations from the study: Some patients who did not respond also had low normalized T-cell clonal expansion. CD4+ and CD8+ blood T cells expanded clonally by week 6 at 0.1 to 3.0 mg/kg.

Comments on this clone: Its antigen remains unknown. The junction does not match germline at one end; this may be a read error.

The assay was immunoSEQ multiplex PCR, and TCRdb's table has in-frame clones only and misses some. Of 73,000 or so clones detected, roughly 85% appear once; the ten largest clones hold about 0.6%. The V gene's germline CDR1 is MNHEY and CDR2 SVGAGI. This CDR3 has 13 residues. V and J are TRBV6-5 and TRBJ2-7, with D tentatively TRBD1 or TRBD2 (6 bases each). This TCR was recovered from an adult with an advanced solid tumor such as melanoma, head and neck, liver or kidney cancer. The input for sequencing was CD4+ or CD8+ T cells sorted from blood, taken in a trial of the OX40 agonist ivuxolimab. CDR3 bases: TGTGCCGGCAGACCAACGGGGGCGTACGAGCAGTACTTC. As protein: CAGRPTGAYEQYF.